This T cell receptor (beta chain) emerged from a study of blood T cell repertoires in COVID-19. About the research overall: Some COVID-19 samples were acute and others convalescent; all came from the United States, Italy and Spain. T cells, B-cell-depleted T cells, or PBMCs supplied cDNA or gDNA.

Source study methods: Amplified reference gene primers provided the basis for estimating nucleated cell counts. Generated by immunoSEQ multiplex PCR, the TCRdb table keeps only in-frame clones and is missing some. The DNA was the basis for D and trimming; V, J and clone size are from that table. The data contain some 87,000 clones, roughly 86% of them singletons. Sequencing was carried out using peripheral blood. This sequence originates from a human donor in a cohort sampled during active COVID-19.

The CDR3 sequence: CASSLVGGRPYNEQFF. The CDR3, as DNA: TGTGCCAGCAGTTTAGTTGGGGGGAGGCCCTACAATGAGCAGTTCTTC. This rearrangement joins TRBV28 to TRBJ2-1; possibly TRBD2 for D (6 bases). Looked up from germline, CDR1 is MDHEN and CDR2 is SYDVKM. V was trimmed by 2 bases and J by 2 bases, leaving 13 bases between them. This CDR3 spans 16 amino acids.